This T cell receptor (beta chain) was identified during a study of T cell changes during pregnancy in multiple sclerosis. V lost 5 bases and J lost 4, with 12 bases in between. Germline V gene sequence: CDR1 MNHNS, CDR2 SASEGT. The CDR3 consists of 14 residues. Sequenced by immunoSEQ multiplex PCR; TCRdb stores in-frame clones only, minus some. In the table there are 60,000 to 85,000 clones, around 94% of which are singletons. The clonotype was recovered from a female donor with multiple sclerosis, enrolled in a pregnancy study. Sample: peripheral blood, taken in the third trimester of pregnancy. V and J are TRBV6-1 and TRBJ1-5; TRBD1 is a possible D gene (5 bases). The CDR3 sequence is CASSHSGGNQPQHF. The CDR3 nucleotides are TGTGCCAGCAGTCATTCCGGGGGGAATCAGCCCCAGCATTTT.